The sample holds many counts of the clone carrying this TCR beta chain. The antigen remains unidentified. This specimen comes from a study of response to subunit inactivated influenza vaccine. TCRdb passed the RT-PCR reads through MiXCR, listing each CDR3 protein once. In the table there are about 780,000 distinct CDR3 sequences, roughly 18% of which are singletons. Whole-study findings and limits: With each seasonal influenza vaccination, the authors suggested, few new T cells are recruited.

Losses at the gene ends were 5 bases for V and 2 bases for J; bases not matched to a gene: 3. This CDR3 has 16 amino acids. Germline loops: CDR1 SGHTA, CDR2 FQGNSA. The chain joins TRBV7-2 to TRBJ2-2; 12 nucleotides agree with TRBD2. The sample was PBMCs from blood, taken about 5 days after vaccination. This clonotype was sampled from a man aged 45-65 years who received an inactivated influenza vaccine. CDR3 bases: TGTGCCAGCAGCCGAGGACTAGCGGGAAACACCGGGGAGCTGTTTTTT. Protein sequence: CASSRGLAGNTGELFF.